This T cell receptor beta chain was documented in a study of T-cell reconstitution after alpha-beta-depleted transplantation in children. Trimming stripped 1 base from V and 7 bases from J, with 14 bases between. Germline CDR1 and CDR2: LGHNA and YSLEER. The CDR3 extends over 16 amino acids. This clonotype has ten or more counts. This sample's TCRbeta library carried unique molecular identifier barcodes. TCRdb processed the PCR reads anew with MiXCR; each CDR3 protein has one entry. The table shows about 360,000 distinct CDR3 sequences, with 13% occurring only once. The sample in question was PBMCs, obtained from the stem cell graft. This chain joins TRBV4-3 and TRBJ1-6; unclear D gene. The sequence derives from a human donor who donated a stem cell graft to a child with Fanconi anemia. The CDR3 protein is CASSQAPRGTNSPLHF. In DNA, the CDR3 is TGCGCCAGCAGCCAAGCCCCACGGGGAACGAATTCACCCCTCCACTTT.